This TCR beta chain was identified during a study of identical twins. TCRdb reprocessed the 5' RACE reads via MiXCR and lists one record per CDR3 protein. The sample yields fewer than 900,000 distinct CDR3 sequences, less than 25% seen once. The germline CDR1 and CDR2 sequences are SNHLY and FYNNEI. The CDR3 runs to 14 residues. J was trimmed by 2 bases and V by 7 bases; bases with no gene match: 3. These data were also filed under a second study, of T cells expressing NK-cell markers.

The specimen was PBMCs. V is TRBV2 and J is TRBJ1-3; 9 nucleotides align to TRBD1. The source is a woman aged 18-29 years in good health. The CDR3 protein is CASKDRGTGNTIYF. In nucleotides, the CDR3 is TGTGCCAGCAAGGACAGGGGAACTGGAAACACCATATATTTT.